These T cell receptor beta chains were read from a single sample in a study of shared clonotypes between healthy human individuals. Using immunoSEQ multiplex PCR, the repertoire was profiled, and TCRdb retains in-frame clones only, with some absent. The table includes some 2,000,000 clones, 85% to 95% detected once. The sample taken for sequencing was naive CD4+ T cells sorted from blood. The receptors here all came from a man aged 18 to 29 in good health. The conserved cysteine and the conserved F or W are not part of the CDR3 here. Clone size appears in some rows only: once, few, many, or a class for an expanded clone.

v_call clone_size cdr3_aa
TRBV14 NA ASSPGPVFGVGELF
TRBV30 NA ASQRAGTNTGELF
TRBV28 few ASKLPSYNSPLH
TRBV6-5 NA ASSRLRQGNTEAF
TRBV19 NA ASSTGWNTEAF
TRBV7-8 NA ASSFGAGYDQPQH
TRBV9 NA ASSGVLGEKLF
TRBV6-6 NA ASSFPGQGNQPQH
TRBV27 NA ASSFSADTQY
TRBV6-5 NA ASRLRAPGANVLT
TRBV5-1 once ASTRGPGGSYEQY
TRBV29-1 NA SVGQALNTEAF
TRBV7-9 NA ASSLSGQLEAF
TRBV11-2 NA ASSFLHPTSGRKDEQF
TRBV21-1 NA ASTRQTNTEAF
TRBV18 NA ASAPEINYGYT
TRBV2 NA ASKGSGGPQETQY
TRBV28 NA ASSLGQGRGQPQH
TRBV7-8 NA ASSLWQGNNQPQH
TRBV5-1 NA ASSLGTTGNTIY
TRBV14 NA ASSQGNRFFYEQY